The TCR beta chain described here comes from a study of beta chain features in type 1 diabetes. Overall study context: Patients shared similar age, gender and cell yields with healthy donors. Study-wide results and caveats: When cDNA is sequenced, cells with high TCR expression could be over-represented.

Of the isolated RNA, all was reverse transcribed, and so the sequenced material was expressed TCRB transcripts. Generated by immunoSEQ multiplex PCR, the TCRdb table keeps only in-frame clones and is missing some. The data show around 19,000 clones, around 50% seen once. This clone has just a few counts. The antigen remains unidentified. By way of CD45RO/CCR7/CD25/CD127/CD95/CD27, the CD4+ regulatory, stem cell-like memory, central memory and naive cells were sorted. The CDR3 extends over 14 amino acids. Trimming cost V 0 bases and J 7 bases; bases outside gene matches: 5. The germline V gene has CDR1 GTSNPN and CDR2 SVGIG (reference sequence).

The V gene is TRBV30, the J gene TRBJ1-2; 10 bases line up with TRBD1. Sequenced material: stem cell memory CD4+ T cells from blood. The TCR was taken from a man younger than 30 in good health. CDR3 residues: CAWSVRQGAGGYTF. For the CDR3, the DNA is TGTGCCTGGAGTGTGAGACAGGGGGCCGGTGGCTACACCTTC.